The entry that follows covers one TCR beta chain sequence. MiXCR, applied by TCRdb to the RACE reads, yields one record per CDR3 protein. The profile shows 250,000 to 300,000 distinct CDR3 sequences, over 7.5% of them singletons. Time point of the sample: pre-sensitization, week 0. Treatment reported: therapeutic diphenylcyclopropenone sensitization with weekly scalp DPC. The sample comes from a study of human T cells and chemical hapten exposure. The germline gives CDR1 MNHNY, CDR2 SVGAGI (reference sequence). J gave up 11 bases and V 4 bases, and 11 bases lay outside the gene matches. CDR3 size: 15 residues.

The sequence derives from a man between 18 and 29 years old with alopecia areata. Some clones in this sample may be carry-over from other donors' samples. This material consisted of whole blood, taken in connection with sensitization to the hapten diphenylcyclopropenone (DPC). The chain joins TRBV6-6 to TRBJ2-3, with TRBD2 matching 11 bases. DNA of the CDR3: TGTGCCAGCAGTTCACTGACTAGCGGGGTGTGGAGGCAGTATTTT. Its translation: CASSSLTSGVWRQYF.